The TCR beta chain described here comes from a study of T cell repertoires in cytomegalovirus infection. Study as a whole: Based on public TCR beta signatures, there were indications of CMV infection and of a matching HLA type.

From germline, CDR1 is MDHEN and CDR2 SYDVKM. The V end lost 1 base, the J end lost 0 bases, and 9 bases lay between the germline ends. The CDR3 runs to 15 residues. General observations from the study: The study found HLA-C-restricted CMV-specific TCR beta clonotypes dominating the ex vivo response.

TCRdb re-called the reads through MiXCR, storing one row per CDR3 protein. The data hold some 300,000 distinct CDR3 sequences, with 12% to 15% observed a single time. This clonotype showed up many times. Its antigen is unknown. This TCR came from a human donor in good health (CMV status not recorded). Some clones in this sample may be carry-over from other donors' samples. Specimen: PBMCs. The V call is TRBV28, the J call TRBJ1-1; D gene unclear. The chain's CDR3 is CASSLLGGLNTEAFF. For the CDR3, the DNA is TGTGCCAGCAGTTTATTGGGCGGGCTGAACACTGAAGCTTTCTTT.